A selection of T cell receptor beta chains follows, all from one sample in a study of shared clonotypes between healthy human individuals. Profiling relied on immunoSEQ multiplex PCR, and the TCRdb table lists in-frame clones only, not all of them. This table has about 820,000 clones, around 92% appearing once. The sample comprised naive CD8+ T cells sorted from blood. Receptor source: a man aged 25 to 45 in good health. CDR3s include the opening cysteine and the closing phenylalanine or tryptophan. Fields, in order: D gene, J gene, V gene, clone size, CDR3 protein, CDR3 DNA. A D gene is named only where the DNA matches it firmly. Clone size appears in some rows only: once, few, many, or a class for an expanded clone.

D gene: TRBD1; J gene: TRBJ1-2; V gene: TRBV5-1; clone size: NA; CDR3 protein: CASSLSGTGNYGYTF; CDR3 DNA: TGCGCCAGCAGCTTATCCGGGACAGGGAACTATGGCTACACCTTC
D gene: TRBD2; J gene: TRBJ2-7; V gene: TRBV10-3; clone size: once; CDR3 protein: CAISGLAGVYEQYF; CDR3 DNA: TGTGCCATCAGTGGACTAGCGGGAGTTTACGAGCAGTACTTC
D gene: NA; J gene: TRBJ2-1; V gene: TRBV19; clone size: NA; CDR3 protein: CASSIGSGGAYNEQFF; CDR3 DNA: TGTGCCAGTAGTATAGGGAGCGGAGGCGCCTACAATGAGCAGTTCTTC
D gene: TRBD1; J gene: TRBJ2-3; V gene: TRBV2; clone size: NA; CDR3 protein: CASSEAPGQGSDTQYF; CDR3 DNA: TGTGCCAGCAGCGAGGCTCCGGGACAGGGCTCAGATACGCAGTATTTT
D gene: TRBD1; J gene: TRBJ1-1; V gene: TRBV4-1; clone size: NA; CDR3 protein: CASSQVGQVEAFF; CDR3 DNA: TGCGCCAGCAGCCAAGTCGGACAGGTAGAAGCTTTCTTT
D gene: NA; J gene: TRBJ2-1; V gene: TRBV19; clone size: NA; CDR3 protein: CASSPGPYNEQFF; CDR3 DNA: TGTGCCAGTAGTCCGGGGCCGTACAATGAGCAGTTCTTC
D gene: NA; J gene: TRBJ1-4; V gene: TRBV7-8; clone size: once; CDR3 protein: CASSLGTVLQNEKLFF; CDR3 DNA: TGTGCCAGCAGCCTGGGCACGGTCCTACAGAATGAAAAACTGTTTTTT
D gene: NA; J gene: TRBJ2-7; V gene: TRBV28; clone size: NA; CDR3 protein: CASSDVSYEQYF; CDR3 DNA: TGTGCCAGCAGTGACGTCTCCTACGAGCAGTACTTC
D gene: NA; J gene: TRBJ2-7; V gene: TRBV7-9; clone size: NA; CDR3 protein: CASSLDRDESSYEQYF; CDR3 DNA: TGTGCCAGCAGCCTGGACAGAGATGAGTCCTCCTACGAGCAGTACTTC
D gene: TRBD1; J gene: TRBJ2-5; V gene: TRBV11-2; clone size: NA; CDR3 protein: CASRESRDRVGGETQYF; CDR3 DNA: TGTGCCAGCAGGGAGAGTAGGGACAGGGTAGGAGGAGAGACCCAGTACTTC
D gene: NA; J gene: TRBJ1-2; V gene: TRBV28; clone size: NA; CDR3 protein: CASNILGRGDYGYTF; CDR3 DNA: TGTGCCAGCAACATCCTAGGCAGGGGAGACTATGGCTACACCTTC
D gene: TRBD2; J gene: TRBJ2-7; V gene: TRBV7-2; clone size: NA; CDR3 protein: CASSYLSGIEQYF; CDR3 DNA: TGTGCCAGCAGCTACCTAAGCGGGATTGAGCAGTACTTC
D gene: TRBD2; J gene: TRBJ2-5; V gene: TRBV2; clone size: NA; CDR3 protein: CASRGTSGRETQYF; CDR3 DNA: TGTGCCAGCAGAGGGACTAGCGGGAGAGAGACCCAGTACTTC
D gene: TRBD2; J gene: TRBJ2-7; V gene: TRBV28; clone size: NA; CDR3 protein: CASSTPPLSEREDPYEQYF; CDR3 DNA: TGTGCCAGCAGTACTCCCCCCCTATCAGAGCGGGAGGATCCCTACGAGCAGTACTTC
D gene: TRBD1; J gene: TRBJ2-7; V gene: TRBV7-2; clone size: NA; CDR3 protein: CASSPTGGNGILSSYEQYF; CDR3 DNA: TGTGCCAGCAGCCCAACAGGGGGAAACGGGATCCTTAGCTCCTACGAGCAGTACTTC
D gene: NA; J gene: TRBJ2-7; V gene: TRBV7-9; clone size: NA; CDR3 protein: CASSRTDSYEQYF; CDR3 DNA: TGTGCCAGCAGCCGGACGGACTCCTACGAGCAGTACTTC
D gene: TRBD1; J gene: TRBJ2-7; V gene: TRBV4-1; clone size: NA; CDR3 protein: CASSHRTGTYEQYF; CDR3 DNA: TGCGCCAGCAGCCATAGGACAGGGACCTACGAGCAGTACTTC
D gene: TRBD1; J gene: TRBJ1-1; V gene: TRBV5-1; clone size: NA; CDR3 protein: CASSLAGTVNTEAFF; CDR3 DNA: TGCGCCAGCAGCTTGGCCGGGACAGTGAACACTGAAGCTTTCTTT
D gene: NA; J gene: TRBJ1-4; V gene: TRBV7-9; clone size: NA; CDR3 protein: CASSSGPGEKLFF; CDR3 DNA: TGTGCCAGCAGCTCCGGGCCCGGCGAAAAACTGTTTTTT
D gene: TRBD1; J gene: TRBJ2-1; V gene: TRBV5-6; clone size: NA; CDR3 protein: CASSLGTGGKYNEQFF; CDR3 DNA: TGTGCCAGCAGTTTAGGGACAGGGGGAAAGTACAATGAGCAGTTCTTC
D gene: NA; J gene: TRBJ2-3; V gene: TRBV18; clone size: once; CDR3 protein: CASSPPPSTDTQYF; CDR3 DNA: TGTGCCAGCTCACCACCACCCAGCACAGATACGCAGTATTTT
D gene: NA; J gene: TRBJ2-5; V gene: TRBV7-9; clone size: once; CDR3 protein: CASSSIPQGKETQYF; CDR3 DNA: TGTGCCAGCAGCTCAATACCCCAGGGGAAAGAGACCCAGTACTTC
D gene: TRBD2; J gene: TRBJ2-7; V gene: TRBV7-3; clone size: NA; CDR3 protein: CASSLSGSRYEQYF; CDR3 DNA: TGTGCCAGCAGCCTCAGCGGGAGTAGGTACGAGCAGTACTTC
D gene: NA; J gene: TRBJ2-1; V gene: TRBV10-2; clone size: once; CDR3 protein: CASSESVVSSYNEQFF; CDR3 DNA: TGCGCCAGCAGTGAGTCGGTGGTGAGCTCCTACAATGAGCAGTTCTTC
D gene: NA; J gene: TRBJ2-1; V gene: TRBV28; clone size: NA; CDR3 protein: CASSSPGYEQFF; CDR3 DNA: TGTGCCAGCAGTTCCCCGGGCTATGAGCAGTTCTTC
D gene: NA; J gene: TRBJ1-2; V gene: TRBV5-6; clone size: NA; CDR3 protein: CASSPTRGYNYGYTF; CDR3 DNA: TGTGCCAGCAGCCCCACCCGGGGATATAACTATGGCTACACCTTC
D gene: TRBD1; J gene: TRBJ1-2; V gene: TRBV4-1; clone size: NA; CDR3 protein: CASSQGQGYGYTF; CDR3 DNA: TGCGCCAGCAGCCAGGGACAGGGCTATGGCTACACCTTC
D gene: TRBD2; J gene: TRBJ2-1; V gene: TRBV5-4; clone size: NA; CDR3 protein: CASSFAGAPYNEQFF; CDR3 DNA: TGTGCCAGCAGCTTTGCGGGAGCCCCCTACAATGAGCAGTTCTTC
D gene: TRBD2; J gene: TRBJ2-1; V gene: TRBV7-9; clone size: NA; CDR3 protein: CASSPLAGLARNEQFF; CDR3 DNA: TGTGCCAGCAGCCCACTAGCGGGACTTGCTCGTAATGAGCAGTTCTTC
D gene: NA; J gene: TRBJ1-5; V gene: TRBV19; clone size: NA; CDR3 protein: CASRHAHSDGFNQPQHF; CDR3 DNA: TGTGCCAGTAGGCACGCCCACTCGGACGGATTCAATCAGCCCCAGCATTTT
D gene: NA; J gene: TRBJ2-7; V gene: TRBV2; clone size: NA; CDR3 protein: CASSEPYWESSYEQYF; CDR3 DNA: TGTGCCAGCAGTGAACCATACTGGGAATCCTCCTACGAGCAGTACTTC
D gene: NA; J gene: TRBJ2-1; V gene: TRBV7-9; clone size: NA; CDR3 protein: CASSWVLRDAYNEQFF; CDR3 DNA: TGTGCCAGCAGCTGGGTTCTGCGGGATGCTTACAATGAGCAGTTCTTC
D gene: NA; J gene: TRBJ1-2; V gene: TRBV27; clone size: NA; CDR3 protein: CASSSYRDDYGYTF; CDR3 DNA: TGTGCCAGCAGTTCCTACAGGGACGACTATGGCTACACCTTC
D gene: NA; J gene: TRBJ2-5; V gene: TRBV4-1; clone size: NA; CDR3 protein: CASSQDPGAQETQYF; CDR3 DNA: TGCGCCAGCAGCCAAGATCCAGGGGCGCAAGAGACCCAGTACTTC
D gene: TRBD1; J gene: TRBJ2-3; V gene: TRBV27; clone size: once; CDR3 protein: CASSTGGWLDTQYF; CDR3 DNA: TGTGCCAGCAGCACAGGGGGCTGGTTAGATACGCAGTATTTT
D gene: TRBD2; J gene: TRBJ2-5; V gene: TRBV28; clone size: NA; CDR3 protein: CASSSSGSQETQYF; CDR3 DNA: TGTGCCAGCAGTTCTAGCGGATCACAAGAGACCCAGTACTTC
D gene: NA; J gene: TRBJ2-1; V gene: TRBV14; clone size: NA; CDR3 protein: CASSQDSGRRSYNEQFF; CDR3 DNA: TGTGCCAGCAGCCAAGACTCGGGACGGAGGTCCTACAATGAGCAGTTCTTC
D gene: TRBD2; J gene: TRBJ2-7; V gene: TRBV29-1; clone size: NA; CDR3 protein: CSVQGSGTSGYEQYF; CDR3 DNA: TGCAGCGTTCAAGGGTCCGGGACTAGCGGATACGAGCAGTACTTC
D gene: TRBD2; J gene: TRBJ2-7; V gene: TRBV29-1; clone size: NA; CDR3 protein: CSVEYRTSRSYEQYF; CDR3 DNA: TGCAGCGTTGAGTACAGGACTAGCAGATCCTACGAGCAGTACTTC
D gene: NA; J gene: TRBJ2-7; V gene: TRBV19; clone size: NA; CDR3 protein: CASSYRQGWSYEQYF; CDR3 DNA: TGTGCCAGTAGTTATAGGCAGGGATGGTCCTACGAGCAGTACTTC
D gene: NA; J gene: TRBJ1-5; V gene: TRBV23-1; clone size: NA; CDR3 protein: CAGRTTGTDQPQHF; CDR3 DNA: TGCGCCGGACGGACGACAGGAACAGATCAGCCCCAGCATTTT
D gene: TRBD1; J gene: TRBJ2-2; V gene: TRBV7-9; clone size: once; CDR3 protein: CASRPTGRDTGELFF; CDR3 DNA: TGTGCCAGCAGACCGACAGGGCGGGACACCGGGGAGCTGTTTTTT
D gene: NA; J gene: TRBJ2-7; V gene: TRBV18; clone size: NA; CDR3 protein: CASSPHRYEQYF; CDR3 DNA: TGTGCCAGCTCACCTCATCGTTACGAGCAGTACTTC
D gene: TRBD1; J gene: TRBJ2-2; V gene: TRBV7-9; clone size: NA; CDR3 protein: CASSKPGQGRRELFF; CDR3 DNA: TGTGCCAGCAGCAAACCGGGACAGGGCAGACGGGAGCTGTTTTTT
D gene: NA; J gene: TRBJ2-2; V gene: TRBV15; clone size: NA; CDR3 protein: CATGITVGDTGELFF; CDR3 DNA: TGTGCCACCGGTATAACAGTGGGGGATACCGGGGAGCTGTTTTTT
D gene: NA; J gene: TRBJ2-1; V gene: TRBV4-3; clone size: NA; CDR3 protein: CASSQAPVTYNEQFF; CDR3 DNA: TGCGCCAGCAGCCAAGCCCCCGTAACCTACAATGAGCAGTTCTTC
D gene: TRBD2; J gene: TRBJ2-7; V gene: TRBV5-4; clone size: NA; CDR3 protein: CASSLGTSGLGEQYF; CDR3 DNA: TGTGCCAGCAGCTTGGGGACTAGCGGCCTCGGCGAGCAGTACTTC
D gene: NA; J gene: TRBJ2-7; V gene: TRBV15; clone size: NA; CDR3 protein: CATSRDRGAYEQYF; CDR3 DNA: TGTGCCACCAGCAGAGACCGGGGTGCCTACGAGCAGTACTTC
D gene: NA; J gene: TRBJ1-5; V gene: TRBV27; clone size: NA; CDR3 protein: CASSLSVYSNQPQHF; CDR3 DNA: TGTGCCAGCAGTTTGTCCGTCTATAGCAATCAGCCCCAGCATTTT
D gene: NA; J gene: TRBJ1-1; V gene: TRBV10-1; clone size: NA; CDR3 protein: CASSESWARNTEAFF; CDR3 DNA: TGCGCCAGCAGTGAGTCGTGGGCACGGAACACTGAAGCTTTCTTT